The present entry profiles one TCR beta chain with its context. Its target is unknown. This record comes from a study of shared clonotypes between healthy human individuals. The genomic DNA of each subset was split evenly across several immunoSEQ plates. Tens of thousands of T cell genomes (around 200 ng DNA) went into each sorted-subset replicate. Some clones are missing from TCRdb's copy, which holds only in-frame ones; the method was immunoSEQ multiplex PCR. The sample has roughly 120,000 clones, approximately 70% seen once. The germline gives CDR1 SEHNR, CDR2 FQNEAQ (reference sequence). With 3 bases removed from V and 6 bases from J, the gap between germline ends came to 9 bases. This CDR3 comprises 14 residues. Points from the study as a whole: Shared clonotypes: about 5.3% naive CD4, about 3.3% naive CD8, less than 2.5% memory CD4, approximately 0.37% memory CD8. Generally, naive subsets came out with larger estimated richness than memory subsets.

This receptor was obtained from a woman aged 25 to 39 in good health. The chain is built from TRBV7-9 and TRBJ1-6, with D maybe TRBD1 (6 bases). The sequenced sample was memory CD8+ T cells sorted from blood. Subset reported: CD45RO+ cells pooled with CCR7-negative TemRA cells. The CDR3 is CASSFGDTNSPLHF. CDR3 sequence (DNA): TGTGCCAGCAGCTTCGGGGACACTAATTCACCCCTCCACTTT.